This T cell receptor (beta chain) was identified in a study of CD8+CD57+ T cells in acquired aplastic anemia. The overall study: Sorted CD4+ and CD8+ cells yielded DNA averaging approximately 3.4 ug. General study results and limits: Roughly 27 sequences, all CD8+ CDR3, were shared between patients and controls.

About this clonotype itself: No antigen is known for it.

Patients selected for sequencing had displayed CD8+CD57+ cell expansion by flow cytometry. Every one of the patients had aplastic anemia (severe, acquired). TCR beta VDJ combinations and CDR3 sequences were profiled from genomic DNA. TCRdb itself ran the reads through MiXCR, one entry per CDR3 protein. The sample contains about 270,000 distinct CDR3 sequences, approximately 79% of which appear only once. Germline CDR1 reads SGHTA; CDR2 reads FQGNSA. Trimming stripped 3 bases from V and 7 bases from J, with 19 bases between. The CDR3 extends over 16 amino acids. This rearrangement joins TRBV7-2 to TRBJ2-1; D perhaps matches TRBD2 (5 bases). Sample: sorted CD4+, CD8+, or CD8+CD57+ T cells (not recorded which) from PBMCs. The receptor's source is a human donor with aplastic anemia. CDR3: CASSLGWGRDYNEQFF. The CDR3 bases are TGTGCCAGCAGCTTGGGTTGGGGTAGAGACTATAATGAGCAGTTCTTC. Complete variable domain (other parts from reference TRBV7-2 and TRBJ2-1): GAGVSQSPSNKVTEKGKDVELRCDPISGHTALYWYRQSLGQGLEFLIYFQGNSAPDKSGLPSDRFSAERTGGSVSTLTIQRTQQEDSAVYLCASSLGWGRDYNEQFFGPGTRLTVL.